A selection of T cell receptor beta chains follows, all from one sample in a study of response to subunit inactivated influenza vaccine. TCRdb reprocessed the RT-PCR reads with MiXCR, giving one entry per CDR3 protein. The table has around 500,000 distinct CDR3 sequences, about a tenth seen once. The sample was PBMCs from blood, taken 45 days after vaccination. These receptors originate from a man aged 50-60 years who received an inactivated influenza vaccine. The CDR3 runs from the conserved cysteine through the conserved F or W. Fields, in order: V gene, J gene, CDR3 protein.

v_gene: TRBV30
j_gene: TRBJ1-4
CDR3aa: CAWGPNEKLFF

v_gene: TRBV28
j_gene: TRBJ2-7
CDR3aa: CASTSGTGVYEQYF

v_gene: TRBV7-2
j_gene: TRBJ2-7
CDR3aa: CASSSRPSGRDRGEQYF

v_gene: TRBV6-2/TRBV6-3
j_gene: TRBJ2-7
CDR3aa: CASVRQGVPYEQYF

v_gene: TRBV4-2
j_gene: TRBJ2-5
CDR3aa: CASSQATSGKETQYF

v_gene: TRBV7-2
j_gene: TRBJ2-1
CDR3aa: CASSSGSGSYNEQFF

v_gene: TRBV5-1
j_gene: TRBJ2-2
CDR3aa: CASSSSGSQTGELFF

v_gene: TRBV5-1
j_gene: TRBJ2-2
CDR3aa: CASRAGHQNTGELFF

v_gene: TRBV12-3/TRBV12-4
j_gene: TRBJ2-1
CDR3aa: CASSEGWADPLYNEQFF

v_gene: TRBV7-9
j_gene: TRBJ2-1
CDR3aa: CASSPLRGGANEQFF

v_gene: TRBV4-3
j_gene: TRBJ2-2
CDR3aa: CASSLQGANTGELFF

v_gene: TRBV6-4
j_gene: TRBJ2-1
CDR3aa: CASSWGQGADEQFF

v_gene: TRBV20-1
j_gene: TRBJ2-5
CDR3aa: CSARPTSWETQYF

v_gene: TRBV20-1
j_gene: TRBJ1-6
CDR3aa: CSAKAAGVGVNSPLHF

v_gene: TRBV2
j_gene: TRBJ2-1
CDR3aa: CASSVLGGRYNEQFF

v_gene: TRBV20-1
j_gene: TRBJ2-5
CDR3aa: CSANSRQGGETQYF

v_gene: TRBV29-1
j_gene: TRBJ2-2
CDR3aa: CSARSGGTGELFF

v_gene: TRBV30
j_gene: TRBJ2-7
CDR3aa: CAWSWGAGAYEQYF

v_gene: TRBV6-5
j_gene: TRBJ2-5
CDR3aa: CASSHGSLGGETQYF

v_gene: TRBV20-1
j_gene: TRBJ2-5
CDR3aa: CSARDRKGQETQYF

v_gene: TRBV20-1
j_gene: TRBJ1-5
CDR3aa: CSAPGTALKPQHF

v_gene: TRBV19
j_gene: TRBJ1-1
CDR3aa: CASSIRGGTEAFF

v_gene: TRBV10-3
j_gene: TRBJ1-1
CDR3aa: CAISESMNTEAFF

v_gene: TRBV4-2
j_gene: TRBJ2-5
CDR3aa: CASSPGTGWGTQYF

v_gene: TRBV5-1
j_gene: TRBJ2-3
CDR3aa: CASSLYRGLTDTQYF

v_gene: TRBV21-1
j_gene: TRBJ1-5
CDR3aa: CASSKLVRGQKIPGNQPQHF

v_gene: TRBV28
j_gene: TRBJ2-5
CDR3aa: CASSQGTGLETQYF

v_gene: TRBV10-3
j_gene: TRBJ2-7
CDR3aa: CAISNRDRGGEQYF

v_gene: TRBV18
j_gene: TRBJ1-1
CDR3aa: CASSPPPGRTNTEAFF

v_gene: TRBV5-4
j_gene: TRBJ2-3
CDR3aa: CVSSLSSGATDTQYF

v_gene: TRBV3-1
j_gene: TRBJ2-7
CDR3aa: CASGDRGRYEQYF

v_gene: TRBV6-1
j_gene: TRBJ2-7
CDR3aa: CASRDLMGIGPYEQYF

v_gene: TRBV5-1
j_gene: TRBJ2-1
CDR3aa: CASSWGTAFEQFF

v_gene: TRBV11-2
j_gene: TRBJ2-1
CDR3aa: CASSTGTRIYEQFF

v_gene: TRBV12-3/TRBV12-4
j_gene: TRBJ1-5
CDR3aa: CASSLWDSNQPQHF

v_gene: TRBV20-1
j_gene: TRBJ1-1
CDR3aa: CSARVPGRNTEAFF

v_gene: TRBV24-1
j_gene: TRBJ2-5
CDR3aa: CATRGRAGTQYF

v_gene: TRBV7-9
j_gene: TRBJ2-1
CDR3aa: CASSLRLARNNEQFF

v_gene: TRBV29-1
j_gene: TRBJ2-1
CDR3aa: CSVELDSVRQFF

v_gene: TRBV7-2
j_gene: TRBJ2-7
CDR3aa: CASSQGLLYEQYF

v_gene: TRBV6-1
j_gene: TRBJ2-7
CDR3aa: CASSPLGGSHHEQYF

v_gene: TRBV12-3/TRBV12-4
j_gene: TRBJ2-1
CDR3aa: CASKDYRQGNEQFF